Below are 28 T cell receptor beta chains sequenced from a single sample in a study of cytomegalovirus exposure and HLA in healthy donors. PCR involved 60 Vbeta and 13 Jbeta primers. Profiling relied on immunoSEQ multiplex PCR, and the TCRdb table lists in-frame clones only, not all of them. The sample holds 150,000 to 200,000 clones, approximately 80% seen once. Sequenced material: PBMCs. Receptor source: a woman between 18 and 29 years old in good health and CMV-seronegative.

A remark on this clone: Sequence at one end of the junction differs from germline and may be a read error. The chain is built from TRBV7-7 and TRBJ2-1; D is possibly TRBD1 (5 bases). The germline V gene has CDR1 SSHAT and CDR2 FNYEAQ (reference sequence). The CDR3 length is 15 residues. The CDR3 nucleotides read TGTGCTAGCAGCCCCGACAGAAGCTCCTACAATGAGCAGTTCTTC. This codes for CASSPDRSSYNEQFF.

The chain combines TRBV28 with TRBJ2-3; 7 positions match TRBD1. CDR1 is MDHEN and CDR2 is SYDVKM in the germline V gene. Trimming removed 6 bases from V and 6 bases from J; junction bases left unmatched: 9. CDR3 length: 14 residues. CDR3: CASSRDRDEDTQYF. The CDR3 nucleotides read TGTGCCAGCAGCCGCGACAGGGACGAGGATACGCAGTATTTT.

This chain uses TRBV5-1 with TRBJ2-7; TRBD1 agrees at 9 bases. This CDR3 comprises 17 residues. Trimming took 4 bases from V and 2 from J; bases not matched to a gene: 13. Per germline, CDR1 SGHRS and CDR2 YFSETQ. CDR3 protein: CASSTGGVVGITYEQYF. For the CDR3, the DNA is TGCGCCAGCAGCACAGGGGGCGTGGTAGGGATCACCTACGAGCAGTACTTC.

This chain connects TRBV12-2 to TRBJ2-5; the table calls TRBD2, which could not be checked here. TRBV12-2 is reported as a pseudogene. This CDR3 region has 18 residues. As DNA, the CDR3 is TGTGCAAGTCGCTTAAGGACCGATAGCGGATCTTCGCCGGAGACCCAGTACTTC. Translation gives CASRLRTDSGSSPETQYF.

This clone was picked up a small number of times. V usage is TRBV30 and J usage is TRBJ1-2; D not certain. The CDR3 totals 13 residues. The germline gives CDR1 GTSNPN, CDR2 SVGIG (reference sequence). Trimming cost V 3 bases and J 0 bases, with 8 bases left between them. The CDR3 reads CAWRGPANYGYTF. The CDR3 DNA follows: TGTGCCTGGAGGGGCCCTGCTAACTATGGCTACACCTTC.

The V and J genes are TRBV28 and TRBJ2-5, with D maybe TRBD1 (5 bases). V shed 7 bases and J shed 4 bases, with 13 bases lying between them. CDR3 size: 13 residues. Per the germline V gene, CDR1 is MDHEN and CDR2 is SYDVKM. As DNA, the CDR3 is TGTGCCAGCAAGGCAGGGCCGCGAGAGACCCAGTACTTC. This gives the protein CASKAGPRETQYF.

This clone occurred once. V usage is TRBV11-2 and J usage is TRBJ2-7, with 7 bases that match TRBD1. J was trimmed by 5 bases and V by 5 bases; bases with no gene match: 3. This CDR3 region has 12 residues. CDR1 SGHAT and CDR2 FQNNGV come from the germline V gene. The CDR3: CASSQGEDEQYF. The DNA for the CDR3 is TGTGCCAGCAGCCAGGGGGAAGACGAGCAGTACTTC.

This sequence joins TRBV6-6 and TRBJ2-1, with TRBD2 as a possible D gene (5 bases). Germline values: CDR1 MNHNY, CDR2 SVGAGI (reference sequence). The CDR3 covers 13 residues. Between the trimmed V and J ends, which lost 0 bases and 5 bases, there was a span of 5 bases. The CDR3 region is CASSYSGDNEQFF. The CDR3 nucleotides read TGTGCCAGCAGTTACTCGGGAGACAATGAGCAGTTCTTC.

The chain recombines TRBV6-6 with TRBJ2-3, with D possibly matching TRBD2 (7 bases). CDR3 length: 16 residues. Germline CDR1 and CDR2: MNHNY and SVGAGI (reference sequence). The V end was cut by 5 bases, the J end by 5 bases, with 20 bases between. The CDR3 DNA reads TGTGCCAGCAGTCCCACTAGGGGAGCGGGACAAGATACGCAGTATTTT. Translated: CASSPTRGAGQDTQYF.

This clone was seen more than once but under ten times. J is TRBJ2-7 and V is TRBV11-3; D unresolved. The CDR3 is made up of 12 amino acids. The V end was cut by 5 bases, the J end by 1 base, with 6 bases between. Per the germline V gene, CDR1 is SGHNT and CDR2 is YENEEA. In nucleotides, the CDR3 is TGTGCCAGCAGCCTGACATCCTACGAGCAGTACTTC. Protein sequence: CASSLTSYEQYF.

The chain joins TRBV2 to TRBJ1-4; 7 positions match TRBD1. This CDR3 has 16 residues. CDR1 SNHLY and CDR2 FYNNEI come from the germline V gene. V lost 5 bases to trimming and J lost 0 bases; unmatched junction nucleotides: 6. In nucleotides, the CDR3 is TGTGCCAGCAGTACCAGGACAGGTCCAACTAATGAAAAACTGTTTTTT. Translating gives CASSTRTGPTNEKLFF.

V gene TRBV11-2 combines with J gene TRBJ2-1; no clear D gene. Trimming pared 5 bases from V and 12 bases from J, leaving 14 bases between. Germline lookup yields CDR1 SGHAT and CDR2 FQNNGV. The length of the CDR3 is 12 residues. CDR3 DNA: TGTGCCAGCAGCCCTCGACTTTTCGGGCAGTTCTTC. It codes for CASSPRLFGQFF.

The chain employs TRBV5-1 and TRBJ1-2; weak D call: TRBD1 (6 bases). The V and J ends lost 4 bases and 4 bases respectively, with 17 bases between them. Germline assignment: CDR1 SGHRS and CDR2 YFSETQ. The CDR3 consists of 15 residues. CDR3 protein: CASSNPTGLGYGYTF. CDR3 DNA sequence: TGCGCCAGCAGCAACCCGACAGGATTGGGCTATGGCTACACCTTC.

This chain connects TRBV28 to TRBJ2-1; 9 bases match TRBD2. V shed 2 bases, J shed 3 bases, and the junction held 5 bases outside the gene matches. Per germline, CDR1 MDHEN and CDR2 SYDVKM. There are 16 residues in the CDR3. The CDR3 DNA is TGTGCCAGCAGTTTAAGGGGCGGGAGGGGCTACAATGAGCAGTTCTTC. As protein: CASSLRGGRGYNEQFF.

The chain employs TRBV28 and TRBJ2-1; TRBD1 matches 8 bases. The CDR3 loop spans 15 amino acids. After removal of 3 bases from V and 8 bases from J, the junction contained 9 bases not matched to a gene. Germline lookup yields CDR1 MDHEN and CDR2 SYDVKM. Here the CDR3 reads CASSFLQGAVYEQFF. The CDR3, as DNA: TGTGCCAGCAGTTTCCTCCAGGGGGCCGTCTATGAGCAGTTCTTC. Using reference TRBV28 and TRBJ2-1 for the parts outside the CDR3, the full variable domain is DVKVTQSSRYLVKRTGEKVFLECVQDMDHENMFWYRQDPGLGLRLIYFSYDVKMKEKGDIPEGYSVSREKKERFSLILESASTNQTSMYLCASSFLQGAVYEQFFGPGTRLTVL.

The V gene is TRBV2, the J gene TRBJ2-1, with 9 bases aligning to TRBD2. Germline CDR1 and CDR2: SNHLY and FYNNEI. V was pared by 5 bases and J by 13 bases, with 3 bases of the junction left unmatched. The CDR3 covers 11 residues. CDR3 bases: TGTGCCAGCAGTTCCGGGACTAGCCAGTTCTTC. This gives the protein CASSSGTSQFF.

This clone turned up a few times. The chain links TRBV2 to TRBJ2-7, with 15 bases that match TRBD2. With 8 bases clipped from V and 2 bases from J, the junction kept 7 bases outside the gene matches. CDR3 length: 16 amino acids. Germline V lookup: CDR1 SNHLY, CDR2 FYNNEI. The chain's CDR3 is CASGLAGGLLPYEQYF. In DNA form, the CDR3 reads TGTGCCAGCGGACTAGCGGGAGGGCTACTTCCCTACGAGCAGTACTTC.

J is TRBJ2-5 and V is TRBV15; no definite D call. Germline CDR1 reads LNHNV; CDR2 reads YYDKDF (reference sequence). The CDR3 totals 13 residues. V dropped 0 bases and J dropped 5 bases, with 7 bases sitting between them. In DNA form, the CDR3 reads TGTGCCACCAGCAGAGAAATGCGGGAGACCCAGTACTTC. Residues: CATSREMRETQYF.

V and J are TRBV7-8 and TRBJ2-7; 12 bases match TRBD1. The CDR3 has 15 residues. The J segment lost 5 bases and the V segment lost 2 bases, leaving 4 bases of the junction unmatched. The germline V gene has CDR1 SGHVS and CDR2 FQNEAQ. In nucleotides, the CDR3 is TGTGCCAGCAGCTTACCGGGACAGGGGGCCGACGAGCAGTACTTC. This codes for CASSLPGQGADEQYF.

This clone was seen once. This chain's CDR3 is CASSLLTRGYNEQFF. The CDR3 DNA is TGTGCCAGCAGCCTACTGACAAGGGGATACAATGAGCAGTTCTTC. V and J are TRBV11-1 and TRBJ2-1; D is possibly TRBD1 (5 bases). The CDR3 sequence is 15 residues long. Germline CDR1 reads SGHAT; CDR2 reads FQDESV (reference sequence). The V end lost 5 bases, the J end lost 4 bases, and 15 bases lay between the germline ends.

The genes are TRBV25-1 and TRBJ2-1; unclear D gene. Germline lookup yields CDR1 MGHDK and CDR2 SYGVNS. The CDR3 extends over 12 amino acids. V was pared by 3 bases and J by 12 bases, with 12 bases between. In DNA form, the CDR3 reads TGTGCCAGCAGTGAGGCTTGGAGTGGGCAGTTCTTC. Translation: CASSEAWSGQFF.

This sequence joins TRBV11-2 and TRBJ2-7, with 9 bases that match TRBD2. V trimming: 8 bases; J trimming: 4 bases; junction bases outside the gene matches: 6. From germline, CDR1 is SGHAT and CDR2 FQNNGV. The CDR3 is 13 amino acids. The CDR3: CASVWAGGYEQYF. As DNA, the CDR3 is TGTGCCAGCGTCTGGGCGGGAGGGTACGAGCAGTACTTC.

The V gene is TRBV19, the J gene TRBJ2-5; TRBD2 is a possible D gene (5 bases). The V and J ends lost 3 bases and 7 bases respectively, with 9 bases between them. The CDR3 consists of 12 residues. Germline CDR1 and CDR2: LNHDA and SQIVND (reference sequence). The CDR3 DNA sequence: TGTGCCAGTAGTATGGGTCGGGGGACCCAGTACTTC. This gives the protein CASSMGRGTQYF.

V usage is TRBV10-1 and J usage is TRBJ2-4; D ambiguous. In germline, CDR1 is WNHNN, CDR2 SYGVQD (reference sequence). This CDR3 spans 15 amino acids. V lost 0 bases and J 4 bases, leaving 10 bases between the germline ends. In DNA, the CDR3 is TGCGCCAGCAGTGAGTCGGTAACTACTAAAAACATTCAGTACTTC. Translation: CASSESVTTKNIQYF.

In nucleotides, the CDR3 is TGTGCCAGCAGTTTACCCCTCGCGGGAGGGTACACCGGGGAGCTGTTTTTT. Its protein is CASSLPLAGGYTGELFF. This chain joins TRBV28 and TRBJ2-2; 9 bases are a match to TRBD2. CDR3 length equals 17 residues. V lost 2 bases to trimming and J lost 3 bases; unmatched junction nucleotides: 7. Germline V lookup: CDR1 MDHEN, CDR2 SYDVKM.

The genes are TRBV5-1 and TRBJ2-3; possible D gene TRBD1, 5 bases. In germline, CDR1 is SGHRS, CDR2 YFSETQ. Trimming cost V 0 bases and J 0 bases, with 5 bases left between them. The CDR3 runs 14 residues. CDR3 region: CASSLEGSTDTQYF. CDR3 bases: TGCGCCAGCAGCTTGGAGGGGAGCACAGATACGCAGTATTTT.

V usage is TRBV7-8 and J usage is TRBJ2-1, with 12 bases identical to TRBD2. Trimming removed 6 bases from V and 9 bases from J; junction bases left unmatched: 9. This CDR3 is 15 amino acids long. The germline gives CDR1 SGHVS, CDR2 FQNEAQ. The CDR3 spells CASSQTSGRRGEQFF. The DNA for the CDR3 is TGTGCCAGCAGTCAAACTAGCGGGAGGAGGGGTGAGCAGTTCTTC. Based on the CDR3 plus reference TRBV7-8 and TRBJ2-1, the full variable domain is GAGVSQSPRYKVAKRGQDVALRCDPISGHVSLFWYQQALGQGPEFLTYFQNEAQLDKSGLPSDRFFAERPEGSVSTLKIQRTQQEDSAVYLCASSQTSGRRGEQFFGPGTRLTVL.

The chain is built from TRBV7-2 and TRBJ2-5; 7 bases fit TRBD1. CDR3 length: 17 residues. Germline CDR1 SGHTA, CDR2 FQGNSA. The V and J ends lost 5 bases and 8 bases, in that order; junction bases with no gene match: 20. The CDR3 protein is CASSPQPPQGTSGTQYF. The CDR3 DNA reads as TGTGCCAGCAGCCCCCAACCCCCACAGGGGACGTCAGGTACCCAGTACTTC. Full variable domain (rest looked up from reference TRBV7-2 and TRBJ2-5): GAGVSQSPSNKVTEKGKDVELRCDPISGHTALYWYRQSLGQGLEFLIYFQGNSAPDKSGLPSDRFSAERTGGSVSTLTIQRTQQEDSAVYLCASSPQPPQGTSGTQYFGPGTRLLVL.